The following is a TCR beta chain sequence with its context. Its antigen remains unknown. Method: immunoSEQ multiplex PCR; TCRdb's copy keeps in-frame clones and lacks some. This sample has hundreds of thousands of clones, with 55% to 85% found just once. The data were taken from a study of shared clonotypes between healthy human individuals. Germline-derived CDR1 and CDR2 are WSHSY and SAAADI. CDR3 length: 15 residues. Trimming removed 2 bases at V and 5 bases at J, with 16 bases between. The study, taken as a whole, reports: Clonotypes shared by all four donors outscored non-shared clonotypes in generation probability. Naive CD4 clonotypes were shared across a handful of donors at roughly 4.6%.

The chain recombines TRBV10-2 with TRBJ2-7; TRBD1 or TRBD2 may be the D gene (5 bases each). The TCR originated in a woman in her twenties or thirties in good health. The sequencing input was memory CD4+ T cells sorted from blood. Subset: CD45RA-negative fraction. This chain's CDR3 is CASSEPDRGADEQYF. CDR3 nucleotides: TGCGCCAGCAGTGAGCCGGATCGAGGGGCTGACGAGCAGTACTTC.